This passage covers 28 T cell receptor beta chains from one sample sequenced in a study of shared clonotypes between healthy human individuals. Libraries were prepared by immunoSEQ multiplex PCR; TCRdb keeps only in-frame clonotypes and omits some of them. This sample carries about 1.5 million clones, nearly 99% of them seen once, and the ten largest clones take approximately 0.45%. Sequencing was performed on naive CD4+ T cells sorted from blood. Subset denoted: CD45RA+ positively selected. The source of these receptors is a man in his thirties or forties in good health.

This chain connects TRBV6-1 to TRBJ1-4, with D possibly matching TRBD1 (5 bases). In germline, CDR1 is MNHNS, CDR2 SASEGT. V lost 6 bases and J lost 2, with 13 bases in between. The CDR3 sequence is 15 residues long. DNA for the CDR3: TGTGCCAGCAGAGATCGGGGCGCGACTAATGAAAAACTGTTTTTT. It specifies CASRDRGATNEKLFF.

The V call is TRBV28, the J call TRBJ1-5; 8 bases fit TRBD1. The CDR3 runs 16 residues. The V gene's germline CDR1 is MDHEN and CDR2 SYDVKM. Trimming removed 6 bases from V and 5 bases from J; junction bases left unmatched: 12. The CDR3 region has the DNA TGTGCCAGCAGGTACGGAGACAGGGGAGGTTATCAGCCCCAGCATTTT. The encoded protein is CASRYGDRGGYQPQHF.

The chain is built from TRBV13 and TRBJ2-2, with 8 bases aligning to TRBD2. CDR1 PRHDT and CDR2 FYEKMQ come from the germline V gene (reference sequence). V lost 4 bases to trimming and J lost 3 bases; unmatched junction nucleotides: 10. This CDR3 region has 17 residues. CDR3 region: CASSSPEVAGYTGELFF. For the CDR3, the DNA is TGTGCCAGCAGCTCCCCCGAGGTAGCGGGATACACCGGGGAGCTGTTTTTT.

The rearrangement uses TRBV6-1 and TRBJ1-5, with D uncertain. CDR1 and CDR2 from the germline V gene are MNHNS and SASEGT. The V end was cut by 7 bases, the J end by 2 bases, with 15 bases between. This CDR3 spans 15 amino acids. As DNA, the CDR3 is TGTGCCAGCATTTCAACGTCTTTAGGCAATCAGCCCCAGCATTTT. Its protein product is CASISTSLGNQPQHF.

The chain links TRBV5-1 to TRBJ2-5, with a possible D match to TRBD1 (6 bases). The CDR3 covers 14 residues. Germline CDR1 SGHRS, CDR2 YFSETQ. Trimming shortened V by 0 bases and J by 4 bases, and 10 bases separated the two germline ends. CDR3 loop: CASSLEGVSETQYF. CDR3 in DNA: TGCGCCAGCAGCTTGGAGGGGGTTTCAGAGACCCAGTACTTC.

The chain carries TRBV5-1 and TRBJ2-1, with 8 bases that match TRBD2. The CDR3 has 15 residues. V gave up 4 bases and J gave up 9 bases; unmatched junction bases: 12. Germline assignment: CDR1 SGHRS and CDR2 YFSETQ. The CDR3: CASSATSGPTGEQFF. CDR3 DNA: TGCGCCAGCAGCGCCACTAGCGGCCCTACGGGTGAGCAGTTCTTC.

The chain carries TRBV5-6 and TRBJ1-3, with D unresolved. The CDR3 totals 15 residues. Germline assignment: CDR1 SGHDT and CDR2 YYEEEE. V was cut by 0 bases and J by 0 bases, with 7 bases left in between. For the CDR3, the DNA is TGTGCCAGCAGCTTGGACAGCTACTCTGGAAACACCATATATTTT. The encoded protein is CASSLDSYSGNTIYF.

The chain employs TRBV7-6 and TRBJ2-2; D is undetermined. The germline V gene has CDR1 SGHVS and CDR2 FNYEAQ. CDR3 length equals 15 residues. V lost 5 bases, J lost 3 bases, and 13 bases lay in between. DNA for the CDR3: TGTGCCAGCAGCCCCGATGGGATTTACACCGGGGAGCTGTTTTTT. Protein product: CASSPDGIYTGELFF.

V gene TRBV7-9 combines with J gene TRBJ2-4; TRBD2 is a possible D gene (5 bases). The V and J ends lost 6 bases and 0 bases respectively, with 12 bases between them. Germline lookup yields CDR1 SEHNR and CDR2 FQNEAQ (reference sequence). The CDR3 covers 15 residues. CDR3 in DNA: TGTGCCAGCAGTACGGGGTCGCTAGCCAAAAACATTCAGTACTTC. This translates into CASSTGSLAKNIQYF.

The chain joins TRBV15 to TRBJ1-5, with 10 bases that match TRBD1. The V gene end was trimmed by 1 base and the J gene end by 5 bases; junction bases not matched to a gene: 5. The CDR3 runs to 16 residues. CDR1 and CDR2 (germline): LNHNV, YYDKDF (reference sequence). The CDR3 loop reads CATSRGTGGIDQPQHF. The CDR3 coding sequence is TGTGCCACCAGCAGAGGGACAGGGGGAATCGATCAGCCCCAGCATTTT.

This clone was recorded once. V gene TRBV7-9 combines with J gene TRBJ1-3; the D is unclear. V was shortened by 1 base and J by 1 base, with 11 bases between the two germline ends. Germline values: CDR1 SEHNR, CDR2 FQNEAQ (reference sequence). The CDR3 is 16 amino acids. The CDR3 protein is CASSLVEGLSGNTIYF. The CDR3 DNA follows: TGTGCCAGCAGCTTAGTTGAGGGTTTATCTGGAAACACCATATATTTT. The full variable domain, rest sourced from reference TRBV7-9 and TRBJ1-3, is DTGVSQNPRHKITKRGQNVTFRCDPISEHNRLYWYRQTLGQGPEFLTYFQNEAQLEKSRLLSDRFSAERPKGSFSTLEIQRTEQGDSAMYLCASSLVEGLSGNTIYFGEGSWLTVV.

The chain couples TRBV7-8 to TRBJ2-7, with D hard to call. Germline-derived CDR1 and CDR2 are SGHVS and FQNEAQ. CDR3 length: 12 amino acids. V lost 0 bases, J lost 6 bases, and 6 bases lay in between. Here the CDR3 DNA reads TGTGCCAGCAGCTTAGCGCCGCCCGAGCAGTACTTC. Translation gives CASSLAPPEQYF.

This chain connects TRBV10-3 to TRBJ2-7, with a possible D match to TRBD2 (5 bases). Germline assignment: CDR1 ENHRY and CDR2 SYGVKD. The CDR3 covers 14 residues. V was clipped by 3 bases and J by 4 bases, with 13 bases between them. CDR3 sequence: CAISDVRLAYEQYF. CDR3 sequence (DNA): TGTGCCATCAGTGACGTCCGTCTAGCATACGAGCAGTACTTC.

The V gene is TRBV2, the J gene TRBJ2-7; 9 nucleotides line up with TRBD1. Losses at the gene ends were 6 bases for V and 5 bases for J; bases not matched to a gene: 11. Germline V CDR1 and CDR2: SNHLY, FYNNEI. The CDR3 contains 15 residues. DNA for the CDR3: TGTGCCAGCAGAGATAGGACAGGGGTTACGAACGAGCAGTACTTC. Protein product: CASRDRTGVTNEQYF.

The CDR3 sequence is CASSTGLAGVEQFF. CDR3 in DNA: TGCGCCAGCAGCACGGGACTAGCGGGAGTTGAGCAGTTCTTC. The chain employs TRBV5-1 and TRBJ2-1; 14 nucleotides match TRBD2. CDR1 and CDR2 (germline): SGHRS, YFSETQ. J lost 9 bases, V lost 4 bases, and 3 bases had no gene match. The CDR3 is 14 residues long.

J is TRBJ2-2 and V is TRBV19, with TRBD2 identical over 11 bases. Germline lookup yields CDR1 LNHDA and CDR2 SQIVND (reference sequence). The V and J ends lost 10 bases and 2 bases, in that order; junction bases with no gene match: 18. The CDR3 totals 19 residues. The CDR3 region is CATSHSGRAPKHNTGELFF. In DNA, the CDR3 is TGTGCCACGTCTCATAGCGGGAGGGCCCCGAAGCATAACACCGGGGAGCTGTTTTTT.

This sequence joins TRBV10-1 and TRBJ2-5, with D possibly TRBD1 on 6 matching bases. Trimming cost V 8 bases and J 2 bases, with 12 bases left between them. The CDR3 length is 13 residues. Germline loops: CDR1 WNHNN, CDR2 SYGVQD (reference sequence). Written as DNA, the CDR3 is TGCGCCAGCCAAAGACAGGTACAAGAGACCCAGTACTTC. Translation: CASQRQVQETQYF.

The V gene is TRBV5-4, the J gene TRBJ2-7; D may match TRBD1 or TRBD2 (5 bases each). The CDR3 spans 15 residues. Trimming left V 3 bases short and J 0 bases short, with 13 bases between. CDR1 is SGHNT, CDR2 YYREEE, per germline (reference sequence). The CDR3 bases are TGTGCCAGCAGCTCCGGGAAGGGGAGCTCCTACGAGCAGTACTTC. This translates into CASSSGKGSSYEQYF. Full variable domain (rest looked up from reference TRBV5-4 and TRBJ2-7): ETGVTQSPTHLIKTRGQQVTLRCSSQSGHNTVSWYQQALGQGPQFIFQYYREEENGRGNFPPRFSGLQFPNYSSELNVNALELDDSALYLCASSSGKGSSYEQYFGPGTRLTVT.

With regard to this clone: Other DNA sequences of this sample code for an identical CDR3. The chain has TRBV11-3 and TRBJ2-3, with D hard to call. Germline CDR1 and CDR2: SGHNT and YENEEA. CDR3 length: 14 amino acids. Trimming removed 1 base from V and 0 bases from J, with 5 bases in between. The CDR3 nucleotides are TGTGCCAGCAGCTTAGGTAGCAGCACAGATACGCAGTATTTT. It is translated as CASSLGSSTDTQYF.

CDR3 in amino acids: CASSAGTGGSGELFF. The CDR3 DNA is TGTGCCAGCAGCGCCGGGACAGGGGGCTCGGGGGAGCTGTTTTTT. V is TRBV9 and J is TRBJ2-2; 12 positions match TRBD1. Germline V lookup: CDR1 SGDLS, CDR2 YYNGEE. This CDR3 spans 15 amino acids. Trimming removed 3 bases from V and 8 bases from J; junction bases left unmatched: 5.

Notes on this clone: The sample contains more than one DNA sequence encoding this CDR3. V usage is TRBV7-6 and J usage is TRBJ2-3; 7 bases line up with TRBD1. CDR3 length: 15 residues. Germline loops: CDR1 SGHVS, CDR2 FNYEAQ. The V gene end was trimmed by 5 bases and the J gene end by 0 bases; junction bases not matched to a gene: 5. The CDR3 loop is CASSLGTASTDTQYF. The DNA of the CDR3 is TGTGCCAGCAGCCTAGGGACAGCTAGCACAGATACGCAGTATTTT.

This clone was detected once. In nucleotides, the CDR3 is TGTGCCAGCAGCTTGGGGGGGACAGTCGGAAACACCATATATTTT. Its translation: CASSLGGTVGNTIYF. The chain has TRBV5-5 and TRBJ1-3; 7 positions agree with TRBD1. After removal of 0 bases from V and 4 bases from J, the junction contained 4 bases not matched to a gene. CDR1 and CDR2 (germline): SGHKS, YYEKEE (reference sequence). The CDR3 runs 15 residues.

Written as DNA, the CDR3 is TGTGCCTGGAGTGTAAATCCTAGCGGGAGTATTCCGTACGAGCAGTACTTC. As protein: CAWSVNPSGSIPYEQYF. This chain joins TRBV30 and TRBJ2-7; 10 bases line up with TRBD2. CDR1 is GTSNPN, CDR2 SVGIG, per germline (reference sequence). The V segment lost 0 bases and the J segment 4 bases; nucleotides outside the gene matches: 12. This CDR3 has 17 amino acids.

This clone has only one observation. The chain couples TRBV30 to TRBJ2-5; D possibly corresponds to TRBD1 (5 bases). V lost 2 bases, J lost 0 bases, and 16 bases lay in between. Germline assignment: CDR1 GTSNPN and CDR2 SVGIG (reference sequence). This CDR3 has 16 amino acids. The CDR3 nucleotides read TGTGCCTGGAGTCCTCAAGGGGCGAGGTACCAAGAGACCCAGTACTTC. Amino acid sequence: CAWSPQGARYQETQYF.

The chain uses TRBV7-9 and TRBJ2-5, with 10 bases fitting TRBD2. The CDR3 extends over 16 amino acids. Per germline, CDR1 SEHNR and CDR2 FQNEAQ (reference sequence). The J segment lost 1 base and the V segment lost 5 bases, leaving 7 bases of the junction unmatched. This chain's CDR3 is CASSAPWTSGQETQYF. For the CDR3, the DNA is TGTGCCAGCAGCGCTCCCTGGACTAGCGGCCAAGAGACCCAGTACTTC.

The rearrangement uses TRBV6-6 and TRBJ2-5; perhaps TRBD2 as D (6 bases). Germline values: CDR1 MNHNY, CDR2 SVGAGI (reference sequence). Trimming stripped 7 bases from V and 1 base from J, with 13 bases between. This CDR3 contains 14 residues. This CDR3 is CASKGGKLQETQYF. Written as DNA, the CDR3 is TGTGCCAGCAAGGGCGGGAAGCTCCAAGAGACCCAGTACTTC.

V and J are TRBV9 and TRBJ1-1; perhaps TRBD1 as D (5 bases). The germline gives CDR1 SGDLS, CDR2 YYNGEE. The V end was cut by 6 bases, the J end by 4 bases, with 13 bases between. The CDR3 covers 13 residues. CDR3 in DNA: TGTGCCAGCAAACAGGTCGGCGGCACTGAAGCTTTCTTT. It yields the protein CASKQVGGTEAFF.

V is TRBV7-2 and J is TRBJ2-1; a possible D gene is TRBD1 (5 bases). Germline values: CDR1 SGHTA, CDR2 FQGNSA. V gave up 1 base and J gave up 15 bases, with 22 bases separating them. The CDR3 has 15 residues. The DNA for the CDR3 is TGTGCCAGCAGCTTAGAGGGGATGCGCTCGAGAATTCGGTTCTTC. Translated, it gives CASSLEGMRSRIRFF.